What follows are 7 T cell receptor beta chains derived from one specimen sequenced in a study of response to subunit inactivated influenza vaccine. TCRdb called the RT-PCR reads again in MiXCR, with one record for every CDR3 protein. The sample includes about 570,000 distinct CDR3 sequences, approximately 12% seen only once; the top ten take around 9.6%. The sequencing here drew on PBMCs from blood, taken on the day of vaccination. The receptors shown here come from a man aged 50 to 59 who received an inactivated influenza vaccine.

The rearrangement uses TRBV6-2 or TRBV6-3 and TRBJ2-1; 8 bases map to TRBD2. Germline lookup yields CDR1 MNHEY and CDR2 SVGEGT. V lost 8 bases to trimming and J lost 5 bases; unmatched junction nucleotides: 5. CDR3 length: 13 amino acids. The CDR3 sequence: CASAVAGNNEQFF. The CDR3 region has the DNA TGTGCCAGCGCTGTAGCGGGGAACAATGAGCAGTTCTTC.

The genes are TRBV5-1 and TRBJ1-2; possibly TRBD1 for D (5 bases). V was clipped by 0 bases and J by 1 base, with 13 bases between them. Germline V gene sequence: CDR1 SGHRS, CDR2 YFSETQ. This CDR3 region has 16 residues. DNA of the CDR3: TGCGCCAGCAGCTTGGATGGCAGGGAAAATAACTATGGCTACACCTTC. Translating it yields CASSLDGRENNYGYTF.

By proportion, this clonotype is medium-sized. The rearrangement joins TRBV7-9 to TRBJ2-3; 7 bases line up with TRBD2. J was trimmed by 1 base and V by 2 bases; bases with no gene match: 9. There are 17 residues in the CDR3. Germline V gene lookup returns CDR1 SEHNR and CDR2 FQNEAQ (reference sequence). The DNA for the CDR3 is TGTGCCAGCAGCTTACCCTTTGGCGGGGGACGCACAGATACGCAGTATTTT. Translating it yields CASSLPFGGGRTDTQYF.

V usage is TRBV5-1 and J usage is TRBJ2-5; D is ambiguous. Germline assignment: CDR1 SGHRS and CDR2 YFSETQ. The germline V and J ends were trimmed by 1 base and 1 base, with 11 bases remaining between them. This CDR3 is built from 15 residues. The chain's CDR3 is CASSLSSGLQETQYF. The CDR3 DNA follows: TGCGCCAGCAGCTTGTCTTCAGGCCTCCAAGAGACCCAGTACTTC.

Ten or more counts support this clonotype. The rearrangement joins TRBV28 to TRBJ2-7; 12 nucleotides line up with TRBD1. The V segment lost 5 bases and the J segment 6 bases; nucleotides outside the gene matches: 8. Germline CDR1 reads MDHEN; CDR2 reads SYDVKM. The CDR3 totals 15 residues. The CDR3 sequence is CASSPLGQGASEQYF. DNA for the CDR3: TGTGCCAGCAGTCCTCTGGGACAGGGGGCGAGCGAGCAGTACTTC.

The chain is built from TRBV6-1 and TRBJ2-2, with 7 positions matching TRBD2. The V segment lost 10 bases and the J segment 5 bases; nucleotides outside the gene matches: 10. CDR1 is MNHNS, CDR2 SASEGT, per germline. The CDR3 sequence is 14 residues long. In DNA form, the CDR3 reads TGTGCCACCAGCCTAACGGGGGGTACCGGGGAGCTGTTTTTT. Translation gives CATSLTGGTGELFF.

The sample holds a few counts of this clonotype. The chain combines TRBV5-1 with TRBJ2-2; tentative D call: TRBD1 (5 bases). CDR1 is SGHRS, CDR2 YFSETQ, per germline. CDR3 length equals 16 residues. V gave up 4 bases and J gave up 2 bases, with 15 bases separating them. In DNA, the CDR3 is TGCGCCAGCAGCCTTCTGACAGCAACAAACACCGGGGAGCTGTTTTTT. This encodes CASSLLTATNTGELFF.